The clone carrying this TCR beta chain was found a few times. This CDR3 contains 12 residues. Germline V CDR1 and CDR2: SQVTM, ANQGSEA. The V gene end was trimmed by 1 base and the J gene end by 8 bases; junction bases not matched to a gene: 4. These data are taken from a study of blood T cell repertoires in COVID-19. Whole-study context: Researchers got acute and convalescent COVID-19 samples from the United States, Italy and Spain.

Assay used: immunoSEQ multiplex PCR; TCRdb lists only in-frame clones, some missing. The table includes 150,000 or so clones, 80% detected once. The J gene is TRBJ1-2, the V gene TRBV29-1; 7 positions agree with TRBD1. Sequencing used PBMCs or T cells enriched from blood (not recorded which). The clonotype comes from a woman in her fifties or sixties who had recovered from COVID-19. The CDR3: CSVEGQGRGYTF. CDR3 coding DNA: TGCAGCGTTGAAGGACAGGGCCGCGGCTACACCTTC. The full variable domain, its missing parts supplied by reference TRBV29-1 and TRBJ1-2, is SAVISQKPSRDICQRGTSLTIQCQVDSQVTMMFWYRQQPGQSLTLIATANQGSEATYESGFVIDKFPISRPNLTFSTLTVSNMSPEDSSIYLCSVEGQGRGYTFGSGTRLTVV.